The next 20 T cell receptor beta chains were all read from a single sample in a study of post-analysis software for immune sequencing data. Overall study results and limits: There were five or six TRBV segments more frequent in patients than controls, and TRBV5-6, TRBV5-1 and TRBV20-1 were among them.

These receptors' targets are unknown. Presence of unique molecular identifiers characterized the TCR beta cDNA libraries. TCRdb called the PCR reads again in MiXCR, with one record for every CDR3 protein. The table includes approximately 730,000 distinct CDR3 sequences, roughly 30% detected once. The specimen sequenced was blood. These receptors originate from a girl aged 10 to 17 with multiple sclerosis.

This clonotype was counted between two and nine times. This chain joins TRBV11-2 and TRBJ2-7; 9 nucleotides agree with TRBD2. This CDR3 region has 15 residues. V lost 3 bases, J lost 2 bases, and 5 bases stayed unmatched. Germline assignment: CDR1 SGHAT and CDR2 FQNNGV. CDR3 in amino acids: CASSLDTSGPYEQYF. The CDR3 nucleotides read TGTGCCAGCAGCTTGGATACTAGCGGGCCCTACGAGCAGTACTTC.

This clonotype was picked up a small number of times. The gene calls are TRBV6-5 and TRBJ2-4, with 11 bases aligning to TRBD2. The V gene end was trimmed by 2 bases and the J gene end by 0 bases; junction bases not matched to a gene: 9. This CDR3 region has 19 residues. Germline values: CDR1 MNHEY, CDR2 SVGAGI. Here the CDR3 reads CASSYRSGRETLAKNIQYF. The DNA for the CDR3 is TGTGCCAGCAGTTACCGTAGCGGGAGGGAGACCTTAGCCAAAAACATTCAGTACTTC.

In this sample, this clonotype turned up a few times. Here the CDR3 DNA reads TGTGCCAGCAGCATACCCGCCGGGACTATTGGAGAGACCCAGTACTTC. Translation: CASSIPAGTIGETQYF. The chain employs TRBV7-2 and TRBJ2-5, with TRBD2 identical over 7 bases. Germline-derived CDR1 and CDR2 are SGHTA and FQGNSA. V was clipped by 5 bases and J by 4 bases; unmatched bases: 13. The CDR3 consists of 16 residues.

J is TRBJ2-1 and V is TRBV20-1; 11 bases are a match to TRBD2. V was pared by 2 bases and J by 6 bases, with 6 bases of the junction left unmatched. CDR1 and CDR2 (germline): DFQATT, SNEGSKA (reference sequence). This CDR3 contains 15 residues. CDR3 protein: CSARRLAGLGNEQFF. CDR3 DNA: TGCAGTGCTAGACGACTAGCGGGATTGGGCAATGAGCAGTTCTTC.

This clonotype was observed a handful of times. This chain joins TRBV7-2 and TRBJ2-3; no clear D. This CDR3 has 15 residues. With 3 bases removed from V and 0 bases from J, the gap between germline ends came to 10 bases. Germline V gene data show CDR1 as SGHTA and CDR2 as FQGNSA. The CDR3 sequence is CASSLLPQSTDTQYF. The CDR3 nucleotides are TGTGCCAGCAGCTTGCTGCCGCAAAGCACAGATACGCAGTATTTT.

The chain carries TRBV21-1 and TRBJ2-1; the DNA was not used to check the table's D call, TRBD1. TRBV21-1 is flagged as a pseudogene. This CDR3 region has 18 residues. The CDR3 is CASSEQGGARYSYNEQFF. The CDR3 DNA reads TGTGCCAGCAGCGAACAGGGGGGGGCCAGGTACTCCTACAATGAGCAGTTCTTC.

Details on this clonotype: In this CDR3 the conserved last residue, phenylalanine or tryptophan, is missing, so a read error is likely. V gene TRBV27 combines with J gene TRBJ2-1, with 8 bases fitting TRBD1. V shed 5 bases, J shed 0 bases, and the junction held 3 bases outside the gene matches. This CDR3 spans 15 amino acids. The germline gives CDR1 MNHEY, CDR2 SMNVEV (reference sequence). CDR3 bases: TGTGCCAGCAGTACCGACAGGGGCTCCTACAATGAGCAGTTCGTC. It specifies CASSTDRGSYNEQFV.

The V call is TRBV24-1, the J call TRBJ2-1; perhaps D is TRBD1 or TRBD2 (5 bases each). Per germline, CDR1 KGHDR and CDR2 SFDVKD. There are 16 residues in the CDR3. The V end was cut by 3 bases, the J end by 9 bases, with 20 bases between. The DNA for the CDR3 is TGTGCCACCAGTGATCGGGGCGGAGCCGGTGGTGGTGAGCAGTTCTTC. Its translation: CATSDRGGAGGGEQFF.

The chain has TRBV7-2 and TRBJ2-1, with D unresolved. V gave up 5 bases and J gave up 4 bases, with 18 bases separating them. The germline gives CDR1 SGHTA, CDR2 FQGNSA. The CDR3 is 16 residues long. In DNA, the CDR3 is TGTGCCAGCAGCCCCCTTAGGGTGAGGAGTTACAATGAGCAGTTCTTC. It yields the protein CASSPLRVRSYNEQFF.

The table lists this clonotype with many counts. The CDR3 region has the DNA TGCAGCGTTGCAGACAGGGGGGGCTCCTACGAGCAGTACTTC. It translates to CSVADRGGSYEQYF. The chain carries TRBV29-1 and TRBJ2-7, with 9 bases matching TRBD1. Germline assignment: CDR1 SQVTM and CDR2 ANQGSEA. Trimming at V came to 4 bases and at J to 0 bases, leaving 4 bases not matched to a gene. CDR3 size: 14 residues.

The chain recombines TRBV5-1 with TRBJ2-1; 11 bases agree with TRBD2. CDR1 and CDR2 (germline): SGHRS, YFSETQ. The CDR3 extends over 19 amino acids. With V trimmed by 3 bases and J by 5 bases, 16 bases remained unmatched. In DNA form, the CDR3 reads TGCGCCAGCAGCTCCGGACTAGCGGGTACGAAACCTAAAAACAATGAGCAGTTCTTC. It codes for CASSSGLAGTKPKNNEQFF.

This chain connects TRBV9 to TRBJ1-2; D call uncertain. The ends were cut back, 0 bases at V and 8 bases at J, with 17 bases in the middle. Germline V gene sequence: CDR1 SGDLS, CDR2 YYNGEE. CDR3 length equals 15 residues. As DNA, the CDR3 is TGTGCCAGCAGCGTAGCGTTGTCTGGAGGTTGGGGCTACACCTTC. As protein: CASSVALSGGWGYTF.

V and J are TRBV28 and TRBJ2-6; TRBD1 matches at 7 bases. Looked up from germline, CDR1 is MDHEN and CDR2 is SYDVKM. The CDR3 totals 15 residues. V was clipped by 6 bases and J by 6 bases; unmatched bases: 8. CDR3: CASSSTTGTANVLTF. The CDR3 DNA follows: TGTGCCAGCAGCTCTACGACAGGGACGGCCAACGTCCTGACTTTC.

The V and J genes are TRBV5-6 and TRBJ1-5, with 10 bases fitting TRBD1. Trimming took 6 bases from V and 7 from J; bases not matched to a gene: 10. There are 15 residues in the CDR3. Looked up from germline, CDR1 is SGHDT and CDR2 is YYEEEE. The CDR3 is CASTYWGQGQQPQHF. The CDR3 DNA is TGTGCCAGCACCTATTGGGGACAGGGGCAACAGCCCCAGCATTTT.

The V call is TRBV2, the J call TRBJ2-3; 7 bases agree with TRBD1. The CDR3 consists of 15 residues. CDR1 is SNHLY, CDR2 FYNNEI, per germline. V lost 8 bases to trimming and J lost 6 bases; unmatched junction nucleotides: 14. CDR3 DNA: TGTGCCAGCGGCGGAATCAGGGGGATTCGGGATACGCAGTATTTT. It codes for CASGGIRGIRDTQYF.

The chain carries TRBV7-9 and TRBJ2-5, with 10 bases that match TRBD1. CDR1 is SEHNR, CDR2 FQNEAQ, per germline (reference sequence). The CDR3 loop spans 16 amino acids. The ends lost 6 bases at V and 11 bases at J; junction bases unmatched: 18. The CDR3 is CASRPPSGTGAGEQYF. The CDR3 bases are TGTGCCAGCAGGCCCCCCTCCGGGACAGGGGCGGGTGAGCAGTACTTC.

The chain is built from TRBV29-1 and TRBJ2-1, with D perhaps TRBD2 (6 bases). Trimming removed 7 bases from V and 9 bases from J, with 13 bases in between. The length of the CDR3 is 11 residues. Germline CDR1 is SQVTM and CDR2 is ANQGSEA. CDR3 nucleotides: TGCAGCGCCGATGCGGGATTTGAGCAGTTCTTC. It specifies CSADAGFEQFF.

The chain uses TRBV6-2 or TRBV6-3 and TRBJ1-5, with 9 positions matching TRBD1. V was pared by 2 bases and J by 2 bases, with 7 bases of the junction left unmatched. CDR3 length: 17 amino acids. Per germline, CDR1 MNHEY and CDR2 SVGEGT. The CDR3 bases are TGTGCCAGCAGTTACCGGGACAGGGCCATCGGCAATCAGCCCCAGCATTTT. This gives the protein CASSYRDRAIGNQPQHF.

The chain has TRBV10-2 and TRBJ2-1; no firm D call. CDR3 size: 12 residues. Per germline, CDR1 WSHSY and CDR2 SAAADI. V was clipped by 4 bases and J by 10 bases, with 11 bases between them. The CDR3 nucleotides read TGCGCCAGCAGTGTGAGCACCTACGAGCAGTTCTTC. Translation: CASSVSTYEQFF.

With regard to this clonotype: Relative to the germline gene, one junction end is altered; a read error may explain this. The chain links TRBV20-1 to TRBJ1-3; D might be TRBD1 (5 bases). From germline, CDR1 is DFQATT and CDR2 SNEGSKA (reference sequence). The CDR3 sequence is 14 residues long. CDR3 nucleotide sequence: TGCAGTGCTACCCGGGGGGGGACTGGAAACACCGTATATTTT. Translation gives CSATRGGTGNTVYF.